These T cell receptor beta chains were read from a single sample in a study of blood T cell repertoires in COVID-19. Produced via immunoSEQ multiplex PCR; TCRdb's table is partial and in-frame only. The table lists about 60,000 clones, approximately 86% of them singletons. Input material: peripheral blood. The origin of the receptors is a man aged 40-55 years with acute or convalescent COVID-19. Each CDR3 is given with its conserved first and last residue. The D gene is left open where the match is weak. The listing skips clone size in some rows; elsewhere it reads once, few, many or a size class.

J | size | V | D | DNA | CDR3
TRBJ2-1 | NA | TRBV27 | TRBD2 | TGTGCCAGCAGTATTAGCGGGACTAGCGGGCCCCACCCCCGGTTCTTC | CASSISGTSGPHPRFF
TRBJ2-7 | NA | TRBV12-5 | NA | TGTGCTAGTGGTCCTGGACTAGGGGGATCCTACGAGCAGTACTTC | CASGPGLGGSYEQYF
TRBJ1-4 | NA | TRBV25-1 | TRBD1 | TGTGCCAGCTCAGACAGGGGCGGTCTGTTAGATAAACTGTTTTTT | CASSDRGGLLDKLFF
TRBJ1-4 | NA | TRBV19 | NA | TGTGCCAGTAGTTTATCGTGGACAGAGAATGAAAAACTGTTTTTT | CASSLSWTENEKLFF
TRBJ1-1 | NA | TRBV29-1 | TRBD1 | TGCAGCGTTATCTCCGGGACAGGGAACACTGAAGCTTTCTTT | CSVISGTGNTEAFF
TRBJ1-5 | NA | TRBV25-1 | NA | TGTGCCAGCAGTGAATTGGGGGCTCCAAATCAGCCCCAGCATTTT | CASSELGAPNQPQHF
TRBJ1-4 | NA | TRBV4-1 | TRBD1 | TGCGCCAGCAGCCAAGTCCGATATCGCGGGACAGGGGAGGTAGAGGAAAAACTGTTTTTT | CASSQVRYRGTGEVEEKLFF
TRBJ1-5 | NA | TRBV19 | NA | TGTGCCAGCACCCCCGCCCGGGGTCAGCCCCAGCATTTT | CASTPARGQPQHF
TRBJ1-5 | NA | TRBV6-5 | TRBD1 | TGTGCCAGCAGCACCGGGACAGGGAATCAGCCCCAGCATTTT | CASSTGTGNQPQHF
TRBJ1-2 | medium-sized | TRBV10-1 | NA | TGCGCCAGTAGCCCCGGGGTGGACTATGGCTACACCTTC | CASSPGVDYGYTF
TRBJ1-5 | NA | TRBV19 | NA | TGTGCCAGTAGTACCTCCTGGGCCGCTAGCAATCAGCCCCAGCATTTT | CASSTSWAASNQPQHF
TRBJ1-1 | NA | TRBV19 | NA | TGTGCCAGTAGTACGGGAGCGAACACTGAAGCTTTCTTT | CASSTGANTEAFF
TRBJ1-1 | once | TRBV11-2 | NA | TGTGCCAGCAGCTTAGAGTGGTATTCGGGAAAGGACACTGAAGCTTTCTTT | CASSLEWYSGKDTEAFF
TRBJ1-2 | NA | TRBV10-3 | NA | TGTGCCATCAGTGAGTCGGGCCCTATGATTGATGGCTACACCTTC | CAISESGPMIDGYTF
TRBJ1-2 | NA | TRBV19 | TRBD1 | TGTGCCAGTAGACTCGACAGGGTGGATGGCTACACCTTC | CASRLDRVDGYTF
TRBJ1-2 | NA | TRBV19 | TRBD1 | TGTGCCAGTAGTCCCCCGGGACAGGGTTTCTATGGCTACACCTTC | CASSPPGQGFYGYTF
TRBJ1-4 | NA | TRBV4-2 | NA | TGTGCCAGCAGCCACACAAATGAAAAACTGTTTTTT | CASSHTNEKLFF
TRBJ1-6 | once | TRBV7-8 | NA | TGTGCCAGCAGCTCCCCAGGGAGGGCAAATTCACCCCTCCACTTT | CASSSPGRANSPLHF
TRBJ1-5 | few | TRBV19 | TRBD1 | TGTGCCAGTAGTATGCTCATCCGGGACAGCAAAAATCAGCCCCAGCATTTT | CASSMLIRDSKNQPQHF
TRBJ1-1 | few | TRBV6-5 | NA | TGTGCCAGCATCCAGGGCCTCTATGAAGCTTTCTTT | CASIQGLYEAFF
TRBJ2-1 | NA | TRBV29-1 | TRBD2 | TGCAGCGTTGAATCTAGCGGGGGGTACAATGAGCAGTTCTTC | CSVESSGGYNEQFF
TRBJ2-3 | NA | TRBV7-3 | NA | TGTGCCAGCAGCGACCCGGGAGAAGATACGCAGTATTTT | CASSDPGEDTQYF
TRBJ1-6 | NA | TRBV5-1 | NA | TGCGCCAGCAGCCAACCAACGACAGCTACTAATTCACCCCTCCACTTT | CASSQPTTATNSPLHF
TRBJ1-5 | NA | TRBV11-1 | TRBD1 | TGTGCCAGCAGCCTTGACAGGGATCAGCCCCAGCATTTT | CASSLDRDQPQHF
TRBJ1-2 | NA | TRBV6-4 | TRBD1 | TGTGCCAGCAGTGCCGGGACAGGAGCTTCCCTCCCCTATGGCTACACCTTC | CASSAGTGASLPYGYTF
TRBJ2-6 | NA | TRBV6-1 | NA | TGTGCCACCTCCTACTCTGGGGCCAACGTCCTGACTTTC | CATSYSGANVLTF
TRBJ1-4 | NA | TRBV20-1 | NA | TGCAGTGCTAGTGGTCCTTCAGGAGAAAAACTGTTTTTT | CSASGPSGEKLFF